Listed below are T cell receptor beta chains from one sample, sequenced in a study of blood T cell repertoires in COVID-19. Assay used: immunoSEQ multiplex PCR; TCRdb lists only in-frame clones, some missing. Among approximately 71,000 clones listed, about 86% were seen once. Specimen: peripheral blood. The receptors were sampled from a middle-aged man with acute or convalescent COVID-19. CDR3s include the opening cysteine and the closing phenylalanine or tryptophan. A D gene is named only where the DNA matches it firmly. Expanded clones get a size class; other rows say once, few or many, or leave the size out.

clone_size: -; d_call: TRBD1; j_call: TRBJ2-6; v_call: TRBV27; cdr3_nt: TGTGCCAGCAGTTTATCCCCCTCCGGACAGGGGGACTCTGGGGCCAACGTCCTGACTTTC; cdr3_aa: CASSLSPSGQGDSGANVLTF
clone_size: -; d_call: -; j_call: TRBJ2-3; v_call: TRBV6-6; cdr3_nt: TGTGCCAGCACCCGAGGGGATACGCAGTATTTT; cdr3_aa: CASTRGDTQYF
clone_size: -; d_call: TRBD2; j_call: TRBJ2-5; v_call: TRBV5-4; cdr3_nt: TGTGCCAGCAGCTTTGGGAGCGGGAGGTCCCAAGAGACCCAGTACTTC; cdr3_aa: CASSFGSGRSQETQYF
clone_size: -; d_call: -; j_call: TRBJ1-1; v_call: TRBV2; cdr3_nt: TGTGCCAGCAGTGAAGCAGACAGTTTTTTCGCTGAAGCTTTCTTT; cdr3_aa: CASSEADSFFAEAFF
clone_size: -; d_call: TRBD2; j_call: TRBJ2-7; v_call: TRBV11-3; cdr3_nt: TGTGCCAGCAGCTTAGCGGGAGGGCCGTACGAGCAGTACTTC; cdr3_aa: CASSLAGGPYEQYF
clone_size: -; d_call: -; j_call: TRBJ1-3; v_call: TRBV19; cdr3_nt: TGTGCCAGTTCGTGGGACTACAAGGGAAACACCATATATTTT; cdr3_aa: CASSWDYKGNTIYF
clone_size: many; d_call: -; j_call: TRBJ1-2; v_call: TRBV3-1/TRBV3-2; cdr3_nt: TGTGCCAGCAGCCCTCCCGTCAGACTCAACTATGGCTACACCTTC; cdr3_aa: CASSPPVRLNYGYTF
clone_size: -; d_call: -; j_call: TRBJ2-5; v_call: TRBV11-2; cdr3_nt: TGTGCCAGCAGCTTAGCGGGGGAGACCCAGTACTTC; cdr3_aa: CASSLAGETQYF
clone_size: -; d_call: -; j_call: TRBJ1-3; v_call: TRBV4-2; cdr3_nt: TGTGCCAGCAGCCAAGAGGCGGGGGGCGCGTCCTCTGGAAACACCATATATTTT; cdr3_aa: CASSQEAGGASSGNTIYF
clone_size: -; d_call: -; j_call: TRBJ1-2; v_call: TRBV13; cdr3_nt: TGTGCCAGCAGCTTCCCAACAGGGCCGACTAAGGATGGCTACACCTTC; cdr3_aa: CASSFPTGPTKDGYTF
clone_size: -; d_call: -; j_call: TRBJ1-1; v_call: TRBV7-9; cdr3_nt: TGTGCCAGCAGCCTTTTCCTTTTGACAAATTTCATGAACACTGAAGCTTTCTTT; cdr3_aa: CASSLFLLTNFMNTEAFF
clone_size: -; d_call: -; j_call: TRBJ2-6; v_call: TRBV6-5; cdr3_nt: TGTGCCAGCAGGAGTTCAGGGGCTGGGGCCAACGTCCTGACTTTC; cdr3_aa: CASRSSGAGANVLTF
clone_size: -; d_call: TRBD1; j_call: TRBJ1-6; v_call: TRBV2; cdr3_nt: TGTGCCAGCAGACCCGGGACAGATGGAAGTTCACCCCTCCACTTT; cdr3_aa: CASRPGTDGSSPLHF
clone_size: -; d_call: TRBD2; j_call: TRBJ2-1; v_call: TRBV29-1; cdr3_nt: TGCAGTTCTGCTAGCGGACCTTACAATGAGCAGTTCTTC; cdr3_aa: CSSASGPYNEQFF
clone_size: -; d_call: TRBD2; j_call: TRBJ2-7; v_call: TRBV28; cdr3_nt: TGTGCCAGCAGGTTAGGACTAGCCAACTACGAGCAGTACTTC; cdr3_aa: CASRLGLANYEQYF
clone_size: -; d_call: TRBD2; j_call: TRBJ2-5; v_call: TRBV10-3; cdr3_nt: TGTGCCATATCCGAGCGGGAGAGGCAAGAGACCCAGTACTTC; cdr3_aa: CAISERERQETQYF
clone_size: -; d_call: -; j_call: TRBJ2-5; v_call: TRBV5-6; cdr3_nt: TGTGCCAGCAACCCAGGGGGGAAGACCCAGTACTTC; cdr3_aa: CASNPGGKTQYF
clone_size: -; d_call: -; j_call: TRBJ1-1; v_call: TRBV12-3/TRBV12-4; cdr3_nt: TGTGCCAGCAGTTTAGTCGGGGGCACTGAAGCTTTCTTT; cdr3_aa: CASSLVGGTEAFF
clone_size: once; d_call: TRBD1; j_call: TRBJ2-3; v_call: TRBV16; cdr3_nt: TGTGCCAGCAGCCGTCAGGGGGCAGATACGCAGTATTTT; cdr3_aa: CASSRQGADTQYF
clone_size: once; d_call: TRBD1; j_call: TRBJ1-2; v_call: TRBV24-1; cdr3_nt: TGTGCCACCAGTGCGGGACAGGGGAGAGGCGCCTATGGCTACACCTTC; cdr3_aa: CATSAGQGRGAYGYTF
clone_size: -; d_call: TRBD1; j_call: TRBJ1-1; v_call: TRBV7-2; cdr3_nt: TGTGCCAGCATCACCTCGACAGGGCGGCGAACTGAAGCTTTCTTT; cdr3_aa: CASITSTGRRTEAFF
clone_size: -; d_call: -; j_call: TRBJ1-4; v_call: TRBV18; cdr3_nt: TGTGCCAGCTCACATCTTAACCGCGGGACTAATGAAAAACTGTTTTTT; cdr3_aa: CASSHLNRGTNEKLFF
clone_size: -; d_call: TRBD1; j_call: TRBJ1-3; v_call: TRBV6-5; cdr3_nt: TGTGCCAGCAGTAGGGGGACAGCTGGAAACACCATATATTTT; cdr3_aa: CASSRGTAGNTIYF
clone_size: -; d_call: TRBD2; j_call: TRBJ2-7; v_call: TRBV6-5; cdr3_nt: TGTGCCAGCATAGGGACTAGCTTGGCCGAGCAGTACTTC; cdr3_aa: CASIGTSLAEQYF
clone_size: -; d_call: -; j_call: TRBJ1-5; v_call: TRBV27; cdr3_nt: TGTGCCAGCAGTGGACAGATAACTCAGCCCCAGCATTTT; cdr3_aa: CASSGQITQPQHF
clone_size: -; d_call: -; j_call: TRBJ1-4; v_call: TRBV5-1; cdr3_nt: TGCGCCAGCAGCTTTGACAGGGAAAAACTGTTTTTT; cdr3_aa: CASSFDREKLFF
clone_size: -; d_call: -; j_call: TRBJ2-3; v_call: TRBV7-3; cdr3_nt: TGTGCCAGCAGCCCCCATCAGCGATATACGCAGTATTTT; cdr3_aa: CASSPHQRYTQYF
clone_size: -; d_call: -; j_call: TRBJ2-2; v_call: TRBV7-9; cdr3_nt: TGTGCCAGCAGCCCCGTGGGACTCTGGGGCACCGGGGAGCTGTTTTTT; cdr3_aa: CASSPVGLWGTGELFF
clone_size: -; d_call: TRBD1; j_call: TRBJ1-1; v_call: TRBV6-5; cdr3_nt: TGTGCCAGCAGTTCCCCGACAGGGGGCGTCACTGAAGCTTTCTTT; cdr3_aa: CASSSPTGGVTEAFF
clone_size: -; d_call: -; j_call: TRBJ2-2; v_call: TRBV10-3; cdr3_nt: TGTGCCATCAGTGTATTTTCCGGGGAGCTGTTTTTT; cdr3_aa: CAISVFSGELFF
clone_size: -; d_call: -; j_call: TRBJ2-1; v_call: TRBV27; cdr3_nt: TGTGCCAGCAGAATTAACTACAATGAGCAGTTCTTC; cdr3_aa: CASRINYNEQFF
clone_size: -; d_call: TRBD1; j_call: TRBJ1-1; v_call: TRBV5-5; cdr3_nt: TGTGCCAGCAGCGTGACAGGGCCTTACACTGAAGCTTTCTTT; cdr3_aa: CASSVTGPYTEAFF
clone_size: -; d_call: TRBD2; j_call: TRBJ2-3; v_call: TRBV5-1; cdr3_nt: TGCGCCAGCAGCTTGACTAGCGCAAGGACAGATACGCAGTATTTT; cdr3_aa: CASSLTSARTDTQYF
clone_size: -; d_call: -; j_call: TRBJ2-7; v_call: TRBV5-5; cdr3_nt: TGTGCCAGCAGCCTACCGGGGAGTGGGCCCTACGAGCAGTACTTC; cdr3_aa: CASSLPGSGPYEQYF
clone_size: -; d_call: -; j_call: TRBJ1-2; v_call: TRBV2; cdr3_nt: TGTGCCAGCAGTGCGGACAGAGACTATGGCTACACCTTC; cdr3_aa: CASSADRDYGYTF
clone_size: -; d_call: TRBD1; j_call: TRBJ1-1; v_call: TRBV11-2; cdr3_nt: TGTGCCAGCAGTCCACAGGGGCCAAACACTGAAGCTTTCTTT; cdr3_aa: CASSPQGPNTEAFF
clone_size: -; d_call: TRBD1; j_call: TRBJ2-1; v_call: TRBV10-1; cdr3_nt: TGCGCCAGCAGTTTGGGACAGGGGATTTACAATGAGCAGTTCTTC; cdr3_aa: CASSLGQGIYNEQFF
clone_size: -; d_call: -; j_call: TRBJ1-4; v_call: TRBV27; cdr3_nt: TGTGCCAGCAGCCCCGGCCACAGGGACCCTAATGAAAAACTGTTTTTT; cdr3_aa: CASSPGHRDPNEKLFF
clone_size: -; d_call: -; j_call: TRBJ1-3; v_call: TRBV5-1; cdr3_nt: TGCGCCAGCAGCTTGGGCCTAGGAAACACCATATATTTT; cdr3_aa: CASSLGLGNTIYF
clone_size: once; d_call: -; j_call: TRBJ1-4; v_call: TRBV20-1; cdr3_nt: TGCAGTGCTATTGAAGCGACCCCCCAACTGTTTTTT; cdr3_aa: CSAIEATPQLFF
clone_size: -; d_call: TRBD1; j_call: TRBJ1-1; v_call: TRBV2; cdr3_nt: TGTGCCAGCATCACCGACAGGGCCACTGAAGCTTTCTTT; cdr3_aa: CASITDRATEAFF
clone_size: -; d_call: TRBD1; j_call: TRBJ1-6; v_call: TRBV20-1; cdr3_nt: TGCAGTGCTAGTCCCCTACAGGGGTCGAATTCACCCCTCCACTTT; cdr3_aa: CSASPLQGSNSPLHF
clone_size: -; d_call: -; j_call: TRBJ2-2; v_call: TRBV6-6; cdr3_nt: TGTGCCAGCAGTTATGTGGAGGGAGGCGCCGGGGAGCTGTTTTTT; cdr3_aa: CASSYVEGGAGELFF
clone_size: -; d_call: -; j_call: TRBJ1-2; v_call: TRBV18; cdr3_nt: TGTGCCAGCTCACCAGAGTCTGCCTACTACTATGGCTACACCTTC; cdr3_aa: CASSPESAYYYGYTF
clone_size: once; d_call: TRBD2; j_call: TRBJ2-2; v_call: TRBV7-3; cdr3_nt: TGTGCCAGCAGCTTAACGCCGGCGGGAGCGAACACCGGGGAGCTGTTTTTT; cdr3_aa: CASSLTPAGANTGELFF
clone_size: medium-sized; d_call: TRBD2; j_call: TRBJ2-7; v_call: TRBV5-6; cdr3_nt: TGTGCCAGCAGTCCGGGACTAGCGGGATACGAGCAGTACTTC; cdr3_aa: CASSPGLAGYEQYF
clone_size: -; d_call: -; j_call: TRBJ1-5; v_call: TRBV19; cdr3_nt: TGTGCCTCCGGGGGGGCTAATCAGCCCCAGCATTTT; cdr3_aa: CASGGANQPQHF
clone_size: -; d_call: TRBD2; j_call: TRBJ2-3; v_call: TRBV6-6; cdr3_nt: TGTGCCAGCAGTCCGACTAGCGGGAGGGTTAGCACAGATACGCAGTATTTT; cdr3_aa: CASSPTSGRVSTDTQYF
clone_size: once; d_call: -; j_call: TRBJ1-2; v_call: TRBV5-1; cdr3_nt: TGCGCCAGCAGCTTGGGACAGCTACCGGGGGCTAACTATGGCTACACCTTC; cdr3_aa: CASSLGQLPGANYGYTF
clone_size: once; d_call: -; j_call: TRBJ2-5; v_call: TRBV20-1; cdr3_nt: TGCAGTGCTAGACAGGAGACCCAGTACTTC; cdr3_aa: CSARQETQYF
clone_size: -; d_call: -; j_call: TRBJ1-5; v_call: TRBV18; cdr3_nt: TGTGCCAGCTCACCAAGGGTAGGAGGGGTCAATCAGCCCCAGCATTTT; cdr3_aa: CASSPRVGGVNQPQHF
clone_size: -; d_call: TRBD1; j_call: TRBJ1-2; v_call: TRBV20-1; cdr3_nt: TGCAGTGCTAGTCGCCAGGGGGCGCAGGGCTACACCTTC; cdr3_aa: CSASRQGAQGYTF
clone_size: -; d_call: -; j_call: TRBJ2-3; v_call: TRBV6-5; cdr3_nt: TGTGCCAGCAGTTACTTATTTTGGGACTCACAATATACGCAGTATTTT; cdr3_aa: CASSYLFWDSQYTQYF
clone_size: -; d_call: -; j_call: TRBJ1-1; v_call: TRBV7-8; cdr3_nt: TGTGCCAGCAGCTTAGAACATTCAGAAACTGAAGCTTTCTTT; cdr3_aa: CASSLEHSETEAFF
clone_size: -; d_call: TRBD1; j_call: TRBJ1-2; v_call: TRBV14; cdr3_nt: TGTGCCAGCAGCCAGGACAGGGGGTATGGCTACACCTTC; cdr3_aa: CASSQDRGYGYTF
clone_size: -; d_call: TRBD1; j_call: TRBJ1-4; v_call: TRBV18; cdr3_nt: TGTGCCAGCTCCCGTGACAGGGTTTCTACTAATGAAAAACTGTTTTTT; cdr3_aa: CASSRDRVSTNEKLFF
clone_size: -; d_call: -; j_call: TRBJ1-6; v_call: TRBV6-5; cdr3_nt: TGTGCCAGCACCGCGGGGTGGGGCAATTCACCCCTCCACTTT; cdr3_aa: CASTAGWGNSPLHF
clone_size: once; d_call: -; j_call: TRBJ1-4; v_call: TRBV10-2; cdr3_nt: TGCGCCAGCCGAGAGGGGGTTAATGAAAAACTGTTTTTT; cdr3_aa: CASREGVNEKLFF
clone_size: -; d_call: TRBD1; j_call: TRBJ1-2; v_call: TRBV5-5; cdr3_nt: TGTGCCAGCAGCATACCGGGACAGGAGTTCTATGGCTACACCTTC; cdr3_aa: CASSIPGQEFYGYTF